One sample yielded the 31 T cell receptor beta chains listed below, sequenced in a study of T cell responses to AZD1222 COVID-19 vaccine. Here immunoSEQ multiplex PCR was the method, and the copy in TCRdb shows in-frame clones only, minus some. The sample yields 200,000 to 250,000 clones, roughly 91% seen once. Material: peripheral blood, obtained on day 0 of MenACWY control vaccination. The receptors derive from an adult in good health.

The V and J genes are TRBV19 and TRBJ1-5; possibly TRBD1 for D (5 bases). Germline V gene data show CDR1 as LNHDA and CDR2 as SQIVND (reference sequence). The CDR3 totals 12 residues. V was cut by 8 bases and J by 7 bases, with 12 bases left in between. The CDR3 region is CASSPGRQPQHF. The DNA of the CDR3 is TGTGCCAGTTCTCCAGGGAGGCAGCCCCAGCATTTT.

The chain uses TRBV10-2 and TRBJ1-2; TRBD1 matches at 8 bases. The ends lost 2 bases at V and 7 bases at J; junction bases unmatched: 9. CDR3 size: 15 residues. Germline-derived CDR1 and CDR2 are WSHSY and SAAADI. This CDR3 is CASSERTGPNRGYTF. CDR3 DNA: TGCGCCAGCAGTGAGAGGACAGGGCCAAACCGTGGCTACACCTTC.

This CDR3 reads CASTAGGAGNYGYTF. CDR3 DNA: TGTGCCAGTACCGCGGGGGGGGCTGGGAACTATGGCTACACCTTC. V and J are TRBV19 and TRBJ1-2; possible D gene TRBD1, 6 bases. Germline CDR1 is LNHDA and CDR2 is SQIVND (reference sequence). V lost 7 bases to trimming and J lost 2 bases, with 17 bases between them. The CDR3 is 15 amino acids.

This chain connects TRBV9 to TRBJ2-3; D is perhaps TRBD2 (6 bases). Germline CDR1 reads SGDLS; CDR2 reads YYNGEE. The length of the CDR3 is 15 residues. V was cut by 0 bases and J by 4 bases, with 12 bases left in between. CDR3 region: CASSVGPSEADTQYF. For the CDR3, the DNA is TGTGCCAGCAGCGTAGGCCCTAGCGAGGCAGATACGCAGTATTTT.

This clone was recorded once. The sample has other DNA sequences that encode this CDR3 too. The chain joins TRBV3-1 (or the pseudogene TRBV3-2) to TRBJ1-1; perhaps TRBD1 as D (5 bases). The CDR3 sequence is 14 residues long. Germline V gene lookup returns CDR1 LGHDT and CDR2 YNNKEL (reference sequence). The V end lost 1 base, the J end lost 1 base, and 7 bases lay between the germline ends. The CDR3 sequence is CASSQVQGNTEAFF. CDR3 coding DNA: TGTGCCAGCAGCCAAGTCCAGGGGAACACTGAAGCTTTCTTT.

The rearrangement uses TRBV3-1 (or the pseudogene TRBV3-2) and TRBJ2-7; TRBD1 might be the D (5 bases). The V and J ends lost 1 base and 0 bases respectively, with 7 bases between them. The germline V gene encodes CDR1 LGHDT and CDR2 YNNKEL (reference sequence). CDR3 length: 14 residues. The CDR3 coding sequence is TGTGCCAGCAGCCAAGGGACATCCTCCTACGAGCAGTACTTC. Amino acids: CASSQGTSSYEQYF.

The chain combines TRBV19 with TRBJ2-1; 7 nucleotides agree with TRBD2. The germline V gene has CDR1 LNHDA and CDR2 SQIVND (reference sequence). The CDR3 extends over 13 amino acids. V trimming: 3 bases; J trimming: 9 bases; junction bases outside the gene matches: 5. The CDR3 bases are TGTGCCAGTAGTATTTTGGGGGGGAGTGAGCAGTTCTTC. Translated, it gives CASSILGGSEQFF.

This chain connects TRBV29-1 to TRBJ1-1, with TRBD1 as a possible D gene (6 bases). CDR1 SQVTM and CDR2 ANQGSEA come from the germline V gene. V lost 7 bases and J lost 0, with 24 bases in between. The CDR3 totals 17 residues. This CDR3 reads CSGTLGGAWSLNTEAFF. DNA of the CDR3: TGCAGCGGCACCTTGGGGGGGGCGTGGAGTCTGAACACTGAAGCTTTCTTT.

The chain recombines TRBV3-1 (or the pseudogene TRBV3-2) with TRBJ1-3; tentatively, D is TRBD1 (5 bases). Germline V CDR1 and CDR2: LGHDT, YNNKEL (reference sequence). Trimming took 3 bases from V and 3 from J, leaving 15 bases between them. This CDR3 comprises 16 residues. The CDR3 loop is CASSQGTVGVGNTIYF. CDR3 coding DNA: TGTGCCAGCAGCCAGGGGACGGTGGGAGTTGGAAACACCATATATTTT.

The chain recombines TRBV15 with TRBJ1-6; perhaps TRBD1 as D (5 bases). Germline V gives CDR1 LNHNV, CDR2 YYDKDF (reference sequence). The V end lost 0 bases, the J end lost 8 bases, and 8 bases lay between the germline ends. The CDR3 is 14 residues long. The CDR3 nucleotides are TGTGCCACCAGCAGAGATGTGGGGCATTCACCCCTCCACTTT. Translated, it gives CATSRDVGHSPLHF.

This rearrangement joins TRBV5-1 to TRBJ2-3, with D hard to call. Germline V CDR1 and CDR2: SGHRS, YFSETQ. The CDR3 covers 14 residues. V lost 0 bases, J lost 0 bases, and 5 bases lay in between. The CDR3 nucleotides read TGCGCCAGCAGCTTGGGAGGTAGCACAGATACGCAGTATTTT. It encodes CASSLGGSTDTQYF.

The V call is TRBV19, the J call TRBJ1-2; unclear D gene. Trimming stripped 7 bases from V and 2 bases from J, with 11 bases between. From germline, CDR1 is LNHDA and CDR2 SQIVND (reference sequence). CDR3 length: 13 amino acids. In DNA form, the CDR3 reads TGTGCCAGTAAAGGTAGCGGAAACTATGGCTACACCTTC. It specifies CASKGSGNYGYTF.

This CDR3 is CASSQVGGRTDTQYF. In DNA, the CDR3 is TGTGCCAGCAGCCAGGTAGGGGGCCGCACAGATACGCAGTATTTT. The chain is built from TRBV14 and TRBJ2-3, with 7 nucleotides matching TRBD1. The CDR3 length is 15 residues. V was pared by 3 bases and J by 1 base, with 4 bases of the junction left unmatched. The germline V gene encodes CDR1 SGHDN and CDR2 FVKESK.

This clone was seen a single time. CDR3 residues: CASTGEGAINEQFF. Here the CDR3 DNA reads TGTGCCAGCACGGGCGAGGGGGCGATCAATGAGCAGTTCTTC. The V gene is TRBV6-6, the J gene TRBJ2-1, with TRBD1 matching 7 bases. Germline CDR1 reads MNHNY; CDR2 reads SVGAGI (reference sequence). The CDR3 is 14 residues long. V was pared by 7 bases and J by 6 bases, with 9 bases of the junction left unmatched.

The chain couples TRBV19 to TRBJ1-5; D is perhaps TRBD1 (6 bases). V was clipped by 10 bases and J by 1 base, with 14 bases between them. This CDR3 region has 14 residues. Germline CDR1 LNHDA, CDR2 SQIVND (reference sequence). CDR3 nucleotides: TGTGCCACCAAAGAGGGGGTAAGCAATCAGCCCCAGCATTTT. Its protein is CATKEGVSNQPQHF.

The chain has TRBV5-1 and TRBJ1-1, with TRBD1 identical over 8 bases. Germline CDR1 SGHRS, CDR2 YFSETQ. The J segment lost 5 bases and the V segment lost 4 bases, leaving 7 bases of the junction unmatched. CDR3 length: 14 amino acids. In DNA form, the CDR3 reads TGCGCCAGCAGCCCGGACAGGGTTGGAACTGAAGCTTTCTTT. Translating gives CASSPDRVGTEAFF.

The chain employs TRBV5-1 and TRBJ2-1; D unclear. CDR1 and CDR2 from the germline V gene are SGHRS and YFSETQ. The V and J ends lost 5 bases and 0 bases respectively, with 12 bases between them. The CDR3 totals 15 residues. CDR3 in DNA: TGCGCCAGCAGGCCAGATACCAGCTCCTACAATGAGCAGTTCTTC. This encodes CASRPDTSSYNEQFF.

This clone was seen only once. The J gene is TRBJ1-2, the V gene TRBV21-1. TRBV21-1 is classified as a pseudogene. This CDR3 is 8 amino acids long. The CDR3 region is CASGGYTF. The CDR3 DNA reads as TGTGCCAGCGGGGGCTACACCTTC.

V usage is TRBV19 and J usage is TRBJ2-1, with 7 bases matching TRBD2. The CDR3 consists of 14 residues. In germline, CDR1 is LNHDA, CDR2 SQIVND (reference sequence). V trimming: 5 bases; J trimming: 5 bases; junction bases outside the gene matches: 6. DNA of the CDR3: TGTGCCAGTAGTCATGGGGGGGGTAACAATGAGCAGTTCTTC. It codes for CASSHGGGNNEQFF.

V and J are TRBV6-4 and TRBJ2-5; the match to TRBD1 covers 9 bases. J was trimmed by 3 bases and V by 7 bases; bases with no gene match: 12. CDR1 is MRHNA and CDR2 is SNTAGT in the germline V gene. The CDR3 length is 16 residues. CDR3 sequence: CASIWDRVTREETQYF. CDR3 nucleotide sequence: TGTGCCAGCATTTGGGACAGGGTAACGAGAGAAGAGACCCAGTACTTC.

The chain employs TRBV6-2 or TRBV6-3 and TRBJ1-1; D is unclear. CDR1 is MNHEY and CDR2 is SVGEGT in the germline V gene. Trimming removed 2 bases from V and 5 bases from J, with 18 bases in between. The CDR3 has 16 residues. Written as DNA, the CDR3 is TGTGCCAGCAGTTACCTCCAGCAGGCGGGGAAGACTGAAGCTTTCTTT. Translated: CASSYLQQAGKTEAFF.

The rearrangement links TRBV5-8 to TRBJ1-1; D is uncertain. The V end lost 4 bases, the J end lost 1 base, and 11 bases lay between the germline ends. Germline CDR1 SGHTS, CDR2 YDEGEE. The CDR3 consists of 14 residues. CDR3 nucleotide sequence: TGTGCCAGCAGCCGCAGGTCACCGAACACTGAAGCTTTCTTT. It yields the protein CASSRRSPNTEAFF.

The V call is TRBV6-2 or TRBV6-3, the J call TRBJ1-3; no clear D gene. Trimming pared 3 bases from V and 2 bases from J, leaving 2 bases between. The V gene's germline CDR1 is MNHEY and CDR2 SVGEGT. The CDR3 contains 12 residues. CDR3 residues: CASSYPGNTIYF. The CDR3 nucleotides are TGTGCCAGCAGTTATCCTGGAAACACCATATATTTT.

This clone was seen ten or more times. The chain joins TRBV2 to TRBJ2-3, with 12 positions matching TRBD2. The V gene's germline CDR1 is SNHLY and CDR2 FYNNEI. V was pared by 6 bases and J by 0 bases, with 4 bases of the junction left unmatched. The CDR3 length is 16 residues. DNA for the CDR3: TGTGCCAGCAGACGACTAGCGGGGGCCAGCACAGATACGCAGTATTTT. Amino acid sequence: CASRRLAGASTDTQYF.

The chain uses TRBV18 and TRBJ1-4; 9 positions agree with TRBD1. CDR1 is KGHSH, CDR2 LQKENI, per germline. CDR3 length equals 14 residues. Trimming cost V 3 bases and J 8 bases; bases outside gene matches: 4. The CDR3 sequence: CASSPTGQGEKLFF. CDR3 bases: TGTGCCAGCTCACCTACCGGACAGGGGGAAAAACTGTTTTTT. Together with reference TRBV18 and TRBJ1-4, the CDR3 gives the full variable domain: NAGVMQNPRHLVRRRGQEARLRCSPMKGHSHVYWYRQLPEEGLKFMVYLQKENIIDESGMPKERFSAEFPKEGPSILRIQQVVRGDSAAYFCASSPTGQGEKLFFGSGTQLSVL.

The chain employs TRBV6-1 and TRBJ1-6; no firm D call. There are 15 residues in the CDR3. The germline V gene has CDR1 MNHNS and CDR2 SASEGT. V was shortened by 2 bases and J by 7 bases, with 12 bases between the two germline ends. For the CDR3, the DNA is TGTGCCAGCAGTGAACTCCTCCATCCCAATTCACCCCTCCACTTT. Its protein product is CASSELLHPNSPLHF.

The table lists this clone with a count of one. The J gene is TRBJ1-1, the V gene TRBV6-5; the D is unclear. Germline CDR1 and CDR2: MNHEY and SVGAGI. CDR3 length: 14 amino acids. Trimming took 4 bases from V and 2 from J, leaving 11 bases between them. CDR3 in DNA: TGTGCCAGCAGTTCGCCCAGAGCAAACACTGAAGCTTTCTTT. Protein: CASSSPRANTEAFF.

The rearrangement joins TRBV7-9 to TRBJ1-1; 8 bases line up with TRBD1. CDR1 and CDR2 (germline): SEHNR, FQNEAQ (reference sequence). With V trimmed by 5 bases and J by 0 bases, 5 bases remained unmatched. This CDR3 is built from 15 residues. CDR3 DNA: TGTGCCAGCAGCACCTGGGACAGGCTGAACACTGAAGCTTTCTTT. Protein product: CASSTWDRLNTEAFF.

The rearrangement uses TRBV6-5 and TRBJ1-2; D uncertain. The ends were cut back, 3 bases at V and 0 bases at J, with 11 bases in the middle. This CDR3 is 15 amino acids long. In germline, CDR1 is MNHEY, CDR2 SVGAGI. The CDR3 loop reads CASSYTRKANYGYTF. The CDR3, as DNA: TGTGCCAGCAGTTATACGAGGAAGGCTAACTATGGCTACACCTTC.

V is TRBV19 and J is TRBJ2-3; D call uncertain. CDR3 size: 13 residues. The germline gives CDR1 LNHDA, CDR2 SQIVND (reference sequence). V was shortened by 1 base and J by 6 bases, with 8 bases between the two germline ends. For the CDR3, the DNA is TGTGCCAGTAGTATAGCCGGCGGTGATACGCAGTATTTT. As protein: CASSIAGGDTQYF.

This clone came up a few times. The V and J genes are TRBV2 and TRBJ2-1; D may be TRBD2 (7 bases). There are 15 residues in the CDR3. The germline V gene has CDR1 SNHLY and CDR2 FYNNEI. V lost 5 bases to trimming and J lost 0 bases, with 11 bases between them. The CDR3 coding sequence is TGTGCCAGCAGTATCGGGGGGCCCTCCTACAATGAGCAGTTCTTC. It translates to CASSIGGPSYNEQFF. Supplemented by reference TRBV2 and TRBJ2-1, the full variable domain reads EPEVTQTPSHQVTQMGQEVILRCVPISNHLYFYWYRQILGQKVEFLVSFYNNEISEKSEIFDDQFSVERPDGSNFTLKIRSTKLEDSAMYFCASSIGGPSYNEQFFGPGTRLTVL.